This TCR beta chain stems from a study of cytomegalovirus exposure and HLA in healthy donors. Study summary: An earlier analysis found 110 million or so unique TCR beta sequences from around 180 million T cells.

Study-wide findings and caveats: Immune exposure information comprised only CMV serostatus. A later analysis by the authors found several of the most significant clusters apparently linked to common viral pathogens.

Losses at the gene ends were 6 bases for V and 5 bases for J; bases not matched to a gene: 13. CDR1 is SQVTM and CDR2 is ANQGSEA in the germline V gene. This CDR3 has 14 residues. Although they were nominally healthy when sampled, donors likely had unrecorded immune exposures. The primer mix had 60 Vbeta and 13 Jbeta primers. Assay used: immunoSEQ multiplex PCR; TCRdb lists only in-frame clones, some missing. The data show some 150,000 clones, 80% seen once. For this clone: Its antigen is unidentified.

The rearrangement uses TRBV29-1 and TRBJ2-7; 7 nucleotides line up with TRBD2. Sequencing was performed on PBMCs. This clonotype originated in a man aged 25 to 45 in good health and CMV-seronegative. The CDR3 here is CSVGGGRGDNEQYF. The DNA of the CDR3 is TGCAGCGTCGGGGGAGGGAGGGGAGACAACGAGCAGTACTTC.